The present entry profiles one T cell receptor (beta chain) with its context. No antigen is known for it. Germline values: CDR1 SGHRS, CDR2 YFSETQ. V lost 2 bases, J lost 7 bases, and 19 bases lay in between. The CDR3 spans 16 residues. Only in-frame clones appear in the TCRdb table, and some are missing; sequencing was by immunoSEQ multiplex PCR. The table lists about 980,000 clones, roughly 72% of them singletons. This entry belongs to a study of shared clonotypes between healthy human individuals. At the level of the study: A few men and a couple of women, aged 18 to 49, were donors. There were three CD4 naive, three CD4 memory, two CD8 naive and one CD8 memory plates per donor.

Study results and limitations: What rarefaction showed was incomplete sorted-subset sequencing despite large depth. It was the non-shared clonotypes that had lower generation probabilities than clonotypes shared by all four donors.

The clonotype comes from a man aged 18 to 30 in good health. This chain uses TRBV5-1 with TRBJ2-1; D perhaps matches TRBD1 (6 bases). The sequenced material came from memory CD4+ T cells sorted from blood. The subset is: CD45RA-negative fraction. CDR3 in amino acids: CASSFQGTLSNNEQFF. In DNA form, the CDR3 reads TGCGCCAGCAGCTTCCAGGGGACCCTTTCGAATAATGAGCAGTTCTTC.